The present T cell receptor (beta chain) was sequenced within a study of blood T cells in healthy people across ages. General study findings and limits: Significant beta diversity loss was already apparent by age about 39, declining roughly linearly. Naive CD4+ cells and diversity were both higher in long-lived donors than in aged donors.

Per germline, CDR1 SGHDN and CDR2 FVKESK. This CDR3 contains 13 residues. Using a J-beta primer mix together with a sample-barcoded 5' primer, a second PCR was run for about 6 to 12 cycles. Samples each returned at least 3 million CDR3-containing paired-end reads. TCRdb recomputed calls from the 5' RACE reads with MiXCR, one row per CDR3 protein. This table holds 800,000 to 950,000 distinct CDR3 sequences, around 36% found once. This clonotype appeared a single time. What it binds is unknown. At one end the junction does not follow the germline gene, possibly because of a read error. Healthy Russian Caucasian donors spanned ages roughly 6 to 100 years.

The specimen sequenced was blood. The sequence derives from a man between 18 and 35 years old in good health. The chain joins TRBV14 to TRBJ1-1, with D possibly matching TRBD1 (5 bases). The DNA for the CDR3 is TGTGCCAGCATCCAACGGGGGAGCACTGAAGCTTTCTTT. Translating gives CASIQRGSTEAFF.